These 25 T cell receptor beta chains originate from one sample sequenced in a study of blood T cells in healthy people across ages. Next came a second PCR, run for about 6 to 11 cycles, which used a sample-barcoded 5' primer along with a J-beta primer mix. TCRdb re-derived calls from the 5' RACE reads in MiXCR, one entry per CDR3 protein. The table has approximately 1,000,000 distinct CDR3 sequences, around 45% seen once. Sequencing was performed on blood. These receptors originate from a woman aged 60-75 years in good health.

This chain connects TRBV5-6 to TRBJ2-7; D is undetermined. CDR3 length equals 13 residues. Deletions cut 4 bases from V and 2 bases from J, with 10 bases between. Germline assignment: CDR1 SGHDT and CDR2 YYEEEE. CDR3: CASSALNTYEQYF. The CDR3, as DNA: TGTGCCAGCAGCGCGCTTAACACCTACGAGCAGTACTTC.

V and J are TRBV20-1 and TRBJ2-3; tentatively, D is TRBD2 (5 bases). The CDR3 loop spans 18 amino acids. Germline CDR1 reads DFQATT; CDR2 reads SNEGSKA (reference sequence). Trimming removed 0 bases from V and 1 base from J, with 20 bases in between. This CDR3 is CSARDLSGWPGGTDTQYF. The CDR3 nucleotides read TGCAGTGCTAGAGATTTAAGCGGCTGGCCAGGAGGCACAGATACGCAGTATTTT.

The V gene is TRBV12-3 or TRBV12-4, the J gene TRBJ2-3; D may correspond to TRBD1 or TRBD2 (5 bases each). This CDR3 contains 13 residues. The germline V and J ends were trimmed by 4 bases and 2 bases, with 7 bases remaining between them. The CDR3 DNA follows: TGTGCCAGCAGTTGGGGGATCACAGATACGCAGTATTTT. This codes for CASSWGITDTQYF.

This chain joins TRBV20-1 and TRBJ2-6, with 8 bases matching TRBD1. The ends lost 5 bases at V and 5 bases at J; junction bases unmatched: 8. Per germline, CDR1 DFQATT and CDR2 SNEGSKA (reference sequence). The CDR3 is 15 amino acids. The CDR3 reads CSARQGALRANVLTF. The CDR3 nucleotides are TGCAGTGCTCGTCAGGGGGCGCTTAGGGCCAACGTCCTGACTTTC.

The V call is TRBV18, the J call TRBJ2-4; D possibly corresponds to TRBD1 (6 bases). The V and J ends lost 2 bases and 3 bases respectively, with 20 bases between them. This CDR3 region has 18 residues. Germline CDR1 reads KGHSH; CDR2 reads LQKENI. The CDR3: CASSPKNEQGRNKNIQYF. The CDR3 DNA is TGTGCCAGCTCACCAAAAAACGAGCAGGGGCGAAACAAAAACATTCAGTACTTC.

This clonotype was found many times. As DNA, the CDR3 is TGTGCCAGCAGACCGATAGCGGTCGGCTCCTACAATGAGCAGTTCTTC. This codes for CASRPIAVGSYNEQFF. The J gene is TRBJ2-1, the V gene TRBV6-2 or TRBV6-3, with a tentative D call TRBD2 (6 bases). This CDR3 spans 16 amino acids. The V end was cut by 6 bases, the J end by 0 bases, with 15 bases between. From germline, CDR1 is MNHEY and CDR2 SVGEGT.

The chain links TRBV2 to TRBJ2-1; 11 nucleotides align to TRBD2. Germline CDR1 SNHLY, CDR2 FYNNEI. J gave up 6 bases and V 8 bases, and 9 bases lay outside the gene matches. This CDR3 has 15 residues. The CDR3 bases are TGTGCCAGCCGGGAACTAGCGGGAGTGGGCAATGAGCAGTTCTTC. Protein: CASRELAGVGNEQFF. The full variable domain, its missing parts supplied by reference TRBV2 and TRBJ2-1, is EPEVTQTPSHQVTQMGQEVILRCVPISNHLYFYWYRQILGQKVEFLVSFYNNEISEKSEIFDDQFSVERPDGSNFTLKIRSTKLEDSAMYFCASRELAGVGNEQFFGPGTRLTVL.

This clonotype was recorded a few times. In DNA form, the CDR3 reads TGTGCCAGCAGCCAGGGGGTGAGGGATGAGCAGTTCTTC. Translation: CASSQGVRDEQFF. This sequence joins TRBV3-1 and TRBJ2-1; D tentatively fits TRBD1 or TRBD2 (5 bases each). The germline V and J ends were trimmed by 3 bases and 8 bases, with 11 bases remaining between them. The CDR3 runs 13 residues. Germline CDR1 LGHDT, CDR2 YNNKEL (reference sequence).

This clonotype was observed a few times. The chain joins TRBV2 to TRBJ2-1; 9 bases match TRBD2. V shed 4 bases, J shed 4 bases, and the junction held 8 bases outside the gene matches. The germline V gene has CDR1 SNHLY and CDR2 FYNNEI. CDR3 length: 16 residues. CDR3: CASSGGSGSKYNEQFF. CDR3 DNA: TGTGCCAGCAGTGGGGGTAGCGGGAGTAAGTACAATGAGCAGTTCTTC. Using reference TRBV2 and TRBJ2-1 for the parts outside the CDR3, the full variable domain is EPEVTQTPSHQVTQMGQEVILRCVPISNHLYFYWYRQILGQKVEFLVSFYNNEISEKSEIFDDQFSVERPDGSNFTLKIRSTKLEDSAMYFCASSGGSGSKYNEQFFGPGTRLTVL.

This clonotype came up a few times. The chain links TRBV15 to TRBJ1-5; D unresolved. The CDR3 has 15 amino acids. The V end was cut by 1 base, the J end by 3 bases, with 10 bases between. CDR1 is LNHNV, CDR2 YYDKDF, per germline (reference sequence). The CDR3 DNA sequence: TGTGCCACCAGCAGAGTCGGGGATTTCAATCAGCCCCAGCATTTT. It is translated as CATSRVGDFNQPQHF.

The chain has TRBV29-1 and TRBJ2-1; TRBD2 matches 8 bases. The CDR3 has 13 residues. In germline, CDR1 is SQVTM, CDR2 ANQGSEA. The CDR3 DNA sequence: TGCACCATAACCGGACTAGCTGGGAATGAGCAGTTCTTC. It specifies CTITGLAGNEQFF.

The rearrangement links TRBV20-1 to TRBJ2-1; 12 bases are a match to TRBD1. From germline, CDR1 is DFQATT and CDR2 SNEGSKA (reference sequence). Trimming took 5 bases from V and 14 from J; bases not matched to a gene: 13. CDR3 size: 14 residues. CDR3 amino acids: CSAEPGQGAGKEFF. In DNA form, the CDR3 reads TGCAGTGCTGAGCCGGGACAGGGGGCCGGAAAGGAGTTCTTC.

This chain joins TRBV20-1 and TRBJ2-4; D not resolved. With 0 bases removed from V and 6 bases from J, the gap between germline ends came to 9 bases. Germline CDR1 is DFQATT and CDR2 is SNEGSKA (reference sequence). This CDR3 comprises 13 residues. CDR3 residues: CSARDEYRNIQYF. The DNA of the CDR3 is TGCAGTGCTAGAGATGAGTACAGAAACATTCAGTACTTC.

This clonotype was observed a few times. This chain links TRBV20-1 with TRBJ2-1; D unclear. This CDR3 region has 15 residues. V was shortened by 2 bases and J by 5 bases, with 16 bases between the two germline ends. Germline values: CDR1 DFQATT, CDR2 SNEGSKA (reference sequence). Here the CDR3 DNA reads TGCAGTGCTAGAACCGGGCCCGATATTAACAATGAGCAGTTCTTC. This translates into CSARTGPDINNEQFF.

V gene TRBV9 combines with J gene TRBJ2-3; 8 nucleotides match TRBD2. The germline CDR1 and CDR2 sequences are SGDLS and YYNGEE. This CDR3 comprises 17 residues. After removal of 0 bases from V and 4 bases from J, the junction contained 10 bases not matched to a gene. The CDR3 region has the DNA TGTGCCAGCAGCGTAGGGCCTAGCGAGACTAGCGCAGATACGCAGTATTTT. It specifies CASSVGPSETSADTQYF.

The V and J genes are TRBV7-2 and TRBJ2-1; D not resolved. CDR1 is SGHTA, CDR2 FQGNSA, per germline. V was pared by 3 bases and J by 10 bases, with 16 bases between. The length of the CDR3 is 14 residues. The CDR3 DNA reads TGTGCCAGCAGCTTGGGCATCCCTCCCAACGAGCAGTTCTTC. Amino acid sequence: CASSLGIPPNEQFF.

Here the CDR3 reads CASQVQGGFGEQFF. The CDR3, as DNA: TGTGCCAGCCAGGTACAGGGAGGGTTTGGTGAGCAGTTCTTC. The chain couples TRBV6-5 to TRBJ2-1; D might be TRBD2 (7 bases). CDR1 is MNHEY, CDR2 SVGAGI, per germline. The V gene lost 8 bases and the J gene lost 9 bases, with 20 bases spanning the gap. This CDR3 comprises 14 residues.

The genes are TRBV28 and TRBJ2-7; no firm D call. The CDR3 extends over 14 amino acids. In germline, CDR1 is MDHEN, CDR2 SYDVKM. V dropped 1 base and J dropped 0 bases, with 7 bases sitting between them. The CDR3 region is CASSLSARSYEQYF. DNA of the CDR3: TGTGCCAGCAGTTTATCTGCCCGCTCCTACGAGCAGTACTTC.

This clonotype came up a few times. The chain couples TRBV6-2 or TRBV6-3 to TRBJ2-7, with 7 bases that match TRBD1. The CDR3 length is 14 residues. Germline-derived CDR1 and CDR2 are MNHEY and SVGEGT. V trimming: 8 bases; J trimming: 2 bases; junction bases outside the gene matches: 9. CDR3 in amino acids: CASVRQGETYEQYF. The CDR3 nucleotides are TGTGCCAGCGTAAGACAGGGCGAAACCTACGAGCAGTACTTC.

The table lists this clonotype with a few counts. This chain links TRBV15 with TRBJ2-7; 14 bases are a match to TRBD2. The CDR3 loop spans 17 amino acids. V shed 6 bases, J shed 5 bases, and the junction held 12 bases outside the gene matches. The germline CDR1 and CDR2 sequences are LNHNV and YYDKDF (reference sequence). CDR3 DNA: TGTGCCACCAGTAAGAGACTTGGGACTAGCGGGAGAAACGAGCAGTACTTC. Its protein product is CATSKRLGTSGRNEQYF. Based on the CDR3 plus reference TRBV15 and TRBJ2-7, the full variable domain is DAMVIQNPRYQVTQFGKPVTLSCSQTLNHNVMYWYQQKSSQAPKLLFHYYDKDFNNEADTPDNFQSRRPNTSFCFLDIRSPGLGDTAMYLCATSKRLGTSGRNEQYFGPGTRLTVT.

In regard to this clonotype: Possible read error: a much larger clone is one base away. V and J are TRBV6-5 and TRBJ2-1; TRBD1 matches 8 bases. The CDR3 contains 15 residues. CDR1 is MNHEY, CDR2 SVGAGI, per germline. The CDR3 protein is CASKLTGDSCNEQFF. Here the CDR3 DNA reads TGTGCCAGCAAACTGACAGGGGACTCCTGCAATGAGCAGTTCTTC.

This clonotype has a handful of counts. The chain joins TRBV11-2 to TRBJ2-1; D may be TRBD2 (6 bases). CDR3 size: 16 residues. The V end lost 5 bases, the J end lost 3 bases, and 17 bases lay between the germline ends. Germline V gene data show CDR1 as SGHAT and CDR2 as FQNNGV. The CDR3 coding sequence is TGTGCCAGCAGCCCACGAACTTCGCGGGGCTACAATGAGCAGTTCTTC. Protein sequence: CASSPRTSRGYNEQFF.

This clonotype was found many times. The gene calls are TRBV15 and TRBJ2-1, with 9 positions matching TRBD2. There are 18 residues in the CDR3. V was clipped by 1 base and J by 0 bases; unmatched bases: 7. CDR1 and CDR2 (germline): LNHNV, YYDKDF (reference sequence). This CDR3 reads CATSRVASGISSYNEQFF. CDR3 DNA sequence: TGTGCCACCAGCAGAGTGGCTAGCGGGATTAGCTCCTACAATGAGCAGTTCTTC.

This clonotype was observed a few times. The chain combines TRBV20-1 with TRBJ2-1; 9 bases match TRBD2. The CDR3 is 17 residues long. Trimming cost V 1 base and J 5 bases; bases outside gene matches: 12. Germline-derived CDR1 and CDR2 are DFQATT and SNEGSKA (reference sequence). CDR3 nucleotides: TGCAGTGCTAGAGTCGGGCCCGCGGGGGGGGGTAACAATGAGCAGTTCTTC. This codes for CSARVGPAGGGNNEQFF.

The chain combines TRBV20-1 with TRBJ2-3; D not resolved. CDR3 size: 14 residues. Germline lookup yields CDR1 DFQATT and CDR2 SNEGSKA (reference sequence). With 6 bases removed from V and 4 bases from J, the gap between germline ends came to 17 bases. CDR3 in DNA: TGCAGTGCCCAACCGACCCCTATCTCAGATACGCAGTATTTT. Amino acids: CSAQPTPISDTQYF.